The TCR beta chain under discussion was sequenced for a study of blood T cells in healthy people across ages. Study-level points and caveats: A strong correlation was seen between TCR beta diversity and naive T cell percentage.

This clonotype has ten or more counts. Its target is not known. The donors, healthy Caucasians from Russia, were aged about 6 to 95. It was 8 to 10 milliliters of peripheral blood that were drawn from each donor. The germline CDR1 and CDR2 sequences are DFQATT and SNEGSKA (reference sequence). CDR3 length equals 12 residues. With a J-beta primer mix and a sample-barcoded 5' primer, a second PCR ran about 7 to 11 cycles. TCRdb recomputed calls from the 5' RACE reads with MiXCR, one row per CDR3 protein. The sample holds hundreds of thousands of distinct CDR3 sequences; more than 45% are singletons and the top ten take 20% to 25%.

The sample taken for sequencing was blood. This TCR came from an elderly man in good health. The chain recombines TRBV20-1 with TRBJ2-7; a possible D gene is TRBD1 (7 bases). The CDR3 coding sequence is TGCAGCGCGCGGGGACAGACCTACGAGCAGTACTTC. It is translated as CSARGQTYEQYF.